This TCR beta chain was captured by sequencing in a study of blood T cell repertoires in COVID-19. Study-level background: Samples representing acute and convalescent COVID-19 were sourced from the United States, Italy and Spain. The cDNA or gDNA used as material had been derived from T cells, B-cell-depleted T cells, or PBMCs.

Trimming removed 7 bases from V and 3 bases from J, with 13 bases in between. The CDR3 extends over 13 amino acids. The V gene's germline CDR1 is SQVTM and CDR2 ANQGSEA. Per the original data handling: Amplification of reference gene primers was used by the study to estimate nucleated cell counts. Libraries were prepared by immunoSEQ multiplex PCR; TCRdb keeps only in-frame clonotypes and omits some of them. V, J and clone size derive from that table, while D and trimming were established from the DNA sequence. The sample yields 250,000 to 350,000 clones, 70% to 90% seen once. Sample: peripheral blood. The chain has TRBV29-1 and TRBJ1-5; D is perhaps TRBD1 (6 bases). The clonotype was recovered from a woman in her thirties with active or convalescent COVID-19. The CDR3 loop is CSAVQGNNQPQHF. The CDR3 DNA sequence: TGCAGCGCCGTACAGGGTAACAATCAGCCCCAGCATTTT.